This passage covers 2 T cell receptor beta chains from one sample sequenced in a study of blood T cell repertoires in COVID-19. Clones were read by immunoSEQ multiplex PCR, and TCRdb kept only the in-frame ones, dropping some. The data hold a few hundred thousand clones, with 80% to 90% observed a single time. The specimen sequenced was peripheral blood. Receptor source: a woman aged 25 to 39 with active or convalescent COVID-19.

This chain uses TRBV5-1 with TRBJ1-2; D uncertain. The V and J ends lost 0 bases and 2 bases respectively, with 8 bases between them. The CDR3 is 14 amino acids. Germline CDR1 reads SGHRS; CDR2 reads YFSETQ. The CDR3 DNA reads TGCGCCAGCAGCTTGGAGACAACGAACTATGGCTACACCTTC. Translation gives CASSLETTNYGYTF.

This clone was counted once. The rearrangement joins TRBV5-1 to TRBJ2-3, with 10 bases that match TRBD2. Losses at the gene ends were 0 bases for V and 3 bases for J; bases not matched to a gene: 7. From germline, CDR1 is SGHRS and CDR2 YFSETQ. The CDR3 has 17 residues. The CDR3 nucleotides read TGCGCCAGCAGCTTGGGGGCTAGCGGGGGAAAGACAGATACGCAGTATTTT. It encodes CASSLGASGGKTDTQYF.